This T cell receptor (beta chain) came from a study of blood T cells in healthy people across ages. This clonotype was observed a few times. Using a J-beta primer mix together with a sample-barcoded 5' primer, a second PCR was run for 7 to 11 cycles. MiXCR, run by TCRdb on the 5' RACE reads, gives a single entry per CDR3 protein. The table records about 780,000 distinct CDR3 sequences, 25% to 30% of them present only once. These same records also appear under a second study, on T cells of mothers and their children.

The source is a boy aged 5-17 years in good health. The specimen sequenced was blood.

Here the CDR3 reads CASSQDESLGYTF. DNA for the CDR3: TGTGCCAGCAGCCAAGATGAATCCCTTGGCTACACCTTC. The chain has TRBV4-2 and TRBJ1-2; the D is unclear. Per germline, CDR1 LGHNA and CDR2 YNFKEQ. V lost 0 bases, J lost 7 bases, and 9 bases lay in between. This CDR3 has 13 amino acids.